These 15 T cell receptor beta chains were all obtained from the same sample, sequenced in a study of cytomegalovirus exposure and HLA in healthy donors. Primers: 60 Vbeta forward and 13 Jbeta reverse. Generated by immunoSEQ multiplex PCR, the TCRdb table keeps only in-frame clones and is missing some. Found here are around 120,000 clones, around 62% of them singletons; the top ten hold more than 8%. The sequencing sample was made of PBMCs. The receptors stem from a woman aged 40 to 50 in good health and CMV-seropositive.

The chain combines TRBV19 with TRBJ2-5, with 12 bases lining up with TRBD2. Unmatched junction bases numbered 6, after V lost 0 bases and J lost 1 base. Per the germline V gene, CDR1 is LNHDA and CDR2 is SQIVND (reference sequence). The CDR3 sequence is 18 residues long. In DNA, the CDR3 is TGTGCCAGTAGTATAGACGACGGACTAGCGGGAACCCAAGAGACCCAGTACTTC. This sequence encodes CASSIDDGLAGTQETQYF.

This clone was counted once. The rearrangement links TRBV27 to TRBJ1-1, with D tentatively TRBD1 (6 bases). CDR1 is MNHEY, CDR2 SMNVEV, per germline (reference sequence). V dropped 3 bases and J dropped 8 bases, with 13 bases sitting between them. This CDR3 is 13 amino acids long. The CDR3 protein is CASSFRPRGEAFF. CDR3 nucleotides: TGTGCCAGCAGTTTCCGCCCGAGGGGGGAAGCTTTCTTT.

The rearrangement links TRBV7-2 to TRBJ1-5; 8 bases line up with TRBD1. After removal of 3 bases from V and 1 base from J, the junction contained 2 bases not matched to a gene. This CDR3 spans 15 amino acids. Germline CDR1 reads SGHTA; CDR2 reads FQGNSA. CDR3 sequence reads: CASSLTGVSNQPQHF. The CDR3 DNA is TGTGCCAGCAGCTTGACAGGGGTCAGCAATCAGCCCCAGCATTTT.

The V and J genes are TRBV19 and TRBJ2-2; the D gene is possibly TRBD2 (5 bases). The V end was cut by 1 base, the J end by 3 bases, with 9 bases between. CDR1 is LNHDA, CDR2 SQIVND, per germline (reference sequence). The CDR3 contains 15 residues. CDR3 bases: TGTGCCAGTAGTATAGGGGAGTTATACACCGGGGAGCTGTTTTTT. This translates into CASSIGELYTGELFF.

This clone appeared a few times. The chain combines TRBV19 with TRBJ2-1; 9 bases are shared with TRBD2. The J segment lost 8 bases and the V segment lost 7 bases, leaving 6 bases of the junction unmatched. This CDR3 has 13 residues. Germline V lookup: CDR1 LNHDA, CDR2 SQIVND (reference sequence). The CDR3 region has the DNA TGTGCCAGTAAAGCGGGGGGTCGGGATGAGCAGTTCTTC. Its protein product is CASKAGGRDEQFF.

This clone was detected a few times. The V and J genes are TRBV5-4 and TRBJ2-1; 16 nucleotides agree with TRBD2. V shed 4 bases and J 9 bases; nucleotides not matched to a gene: 7. CDR3 length: 16 residues. Germline CDR1 and CDR2: SGHNT and YYREEE (reference sequence). The CDR3 region is CASSVEGLAGGAEQFF. In nucleotides, the CDR3 is TGTGCCAGCAGCGTCGAGGGACTAGCGGGAGGGGCTGAGCAGTTCTTC.

This clone was counted once. V is TRBV29-1 and J is TRBJ2-5, with no clear D. The DNA end is a closer match to TRBJ2-7, so the J assignment may be wrong. Germline V lookup: CDR1 SQVTM, CDR2 ANQGSEA. This CDR3 has 14 amino acids. CDR3 in amino acids: CSVVSGLVSYEQYF. CDR3 nucleotides: TGCAGCGTTGTCTCAGGTTTAGTCTCCTACGAGCAGTACTTC.

The chain links TRBV5-4 to TRBJ2-4; TRBD1 might be the D (8 bases). Germline V CDR1 and CDR2: SGHNT, YYREEE (reference sequence). With 4 bases removed from V and 0 bases from J, the gap between germline ends came to 23 bases. The CDR3 is 19 amino acids. CDR3: CASSIGQGPGTIAKNIQYF. The CDR3 DNA reads as TGTGCCAGCAGCATCGGACAGGGACCGGGGACTATAGCCAAAAACATTCAGTACTTC. Filled out from reference TRBV5-4 and TRBJ2-4, the complete variable domain reads ETGVTQSPTHLIKTRGQQVTLRCSSQSGHNTVSWYQQALGQGPQFIFQYYREEENGRGNFPPRFSGLQFPNYSSELNVNALELDDSALYLCASSIGQGPGTIAKNIQYFGAGTRLSVL.

This clone was observed a handful of times. The chain uses TRBV28 and TRBJ2-2; TRBD2 is a possible D gene (7 bases). The length of the CDR3 is 16 residues. Deletions cut 7 bases from V and 3 bases from J, with 18 bases between. Per the germline V gene, CDR1 is MDHEN and CDR2 is SYDVKM. This chain's CDR3 is CASKRGGRADTGELFF. Written as DNA, the CDR3 is TGTGCCAGCAAGCGAGGGGGGAGGGCCGACACCGGGGAGCTGTTTTTT.

The V and J genes are TRBV19 and TRBJ2-4; D is possibly TRBD2 (7 bases). Trimming pared 5 bases from V and 4 bases from J, leaving 18 bases between. The germline V gene encodes CDR1 LNHDA and CDR2 SQIVND (reference sequence). CDR3 length: 16 amino acids. CDR3 DNA sequence: TGTGCCAGTAGTGCTCAAGGGGGGGTCAGAAAAAACATTCAGTACTTC. Translated: CASSAQGGVRKNIQYF. The full variable domain, completed using reference TRBV19 and TRBJ2-4, is DGGITQSPKYLFRKEGQNVTLSCEQNLNHDAMYWYRQDPGQGLRLIYYSQIVNDFQKGDIAEGYSVSREKKESFPLTVTSAQKNPTAFYLCASSAQGGVRKNIQYFGAGTRLSVL.

V and J are TRBV4-2 and TRBJ2-3; TRBD1 is a possible D gene (6 bases). Trimming removed 8 bases from V and 2 bases from J, with 17 bases in between. Germline CDR1 is LGHNA and CDR2 is YNFKEQ. CDR3 size: 15 residues. The CDR3 spells CASQPGQGFTDTQYF. In DNA, the CDR3 is TGTGCCAGCCAGCCTGGGCAGGGGTTCACAGATACGCAGTATTTT.

The rearrangement joins TRBV9 to TRBJ1-3, with D possibly TRBD1 on 5 matching bases. This CDR3 spans 17 amino acids. The V end was cut by 7 bases, the J end by 0 bases, with 20 bases between. Germline CDR1 is SGDLS and CDR2 is YYNGEE. The CDR3 DNA reads TGTGCCAGCGGAGGGGAGGGCAGTTCGGCCTCTGGAAACACCATATATTTT. Protein sequence: CASGGEGSSASGNTIYF.

This chain links TRBV9 with TRBJ1-2; TRBD1 matches 7 bases. V was pared by 5 bases and J by 1 base, with 2 bases of the junction left unmatched. CDR1 is SGDLS and CDR2 is YYNGEE in the germline V gene. CDR3 size: 13 residues. For the CDR3, the DNA is TGTGCCAGCAGGGGGACAGTTAACTATGGCTACACCTTC. Translating it yields CASRGTVNYGYTF. The variable domain in full, with the rest retrieved from reference TRBV9 and TRBJ1-2, is DSGVTQTPKHLITATGQRVTLRCSPRSGDLSVYWYQQSLDQGLQFLIQYYNGEERAKGNILERFSAQQFPDLHSELNLSSLELGDSALYFCASRGTVNYGYTFGSGTRLTVV.

The genes are TRBV18 and TRBJ2-3, with 8 bases fitting TRBD2. The V segment lost 0 bases and the J segment 7 bases; nucleotides outside the gene matches: 12. Germline CDR1 KGHSH, CDR2 LQKENI. The CDR3 extends over 17 amino acids. DNA of the CDR3: TGTGCCAGCTCACCACCGATCAGCCAGCGGGGGTCCCATACGCAGTATTTT. It is translated as CASSPPISQRGSHTQYF.

This clone was picked up a small number of times. The rearrangement links TRBV23-1 to TRBJ1-1, with D unresolved. TRBV23-1 is designated an ORF whose function remains uncertain. The CDR3 sequence is 16 residues long. The V end lost 4 bases, the J end lost 0 bases, and 15 bases lay between the germline ends. This CDR3 reads CASSRWRQPMNTEAFF. CDR3 coding DNA: TGCGCCAGCAGTCGCTGGAGGCAGCCAATGAACACTGAAGCTTTCTTT.